The 15 T cell receptor beta chains below were found in one sample sequenced in a study of beta chain features in type 1 diabetes. The authors reverse transcribed all of the isolated RNA, so sequencing captured expressed TCRB transcripts. Profiling relied on immunoSEQ multiplex PCR, and the TCRdb table lists in-frame clones only, not all of them. Here the sample spans 300,000 to 350,000 clones, around 15% being singletons. The sample was central memory CD4+ T cells from blood. Source of these receptors: a man aged 25-40 years in good health.

This clone was seen more than once but under ten times. This chain connects TRBV6-5 to TRBJ1-3; D remains ambiguous. Trimming removed 8 bases from V and 3 bases from J, with 11 bases in between. The CDR3 is 13 residues long. The germline CDR1 and CDR2 sequences are MNHEY and SVGAGI. Here the CDR3 DNA reads TGTGCCAGCGGTCGGCAACGTGGAAACACCATATATTTT. Amino acid sequence: CASGRQRGNTIYF.

This clone was observed a few times. The V gene is TRBV11-2, the J gene TRBJ2-7; 10 nucleotides line up with TRBD2. Germline-derived CDR1 and CDR2 are SGHAT and FQNNGV. The CDR3 length is 14 residues. Trimming removed 5 bases from V and 8 bases from J; junction bases left unmatched: 9. In nucleotides, the CDR3 is TGTGCCAGCAGCCGACTAGCGGGCGAACGCCAGCAGTACGTC. It specifies CASSRLAGERQQYV.

This clone was seen a handful of times. This rearrangement joins TRBV20-1 to TRBJ2-7, with D possibly being TRBD1 or TRBD2 (6 bases each). CDR3 size: 11 residues. Germline V gene data show CDR1 as DFQATT and CDR2 as SNEGSKA (reference sequence). V lost 6 bases and J 5 bases, leaving 11 bases between the germline ends. For the CDR3, the DNA is TGCAGTGCCTCCCGGGGGCACGAGCAGTACTTC. This sequence encodes CSASRGHEQYF.

The chain couples TRBV11-2 to TRBJ2-5; D is ambiguous. Trimming took off 1 base at V and 4 bases at J, with 7 bases between the two ends. CDR3 size: 13 residues. The germline V gene has CDR1 SGHAT and CDR2 FQNNGV. This CDR3 reads CASSLGVAETQYF. CDR3 nucleotides: TGTGCCAGCAGCTTAGGGGTTGCAGAGACCCAGTACTTC.

This CDR3 reads CASSPETQNSPTDTQYF. As DNA, the CDR3 is TGTGCCAGCAGCCCGGAGACACAAAACTCTCCCACAGATACGCAGTATTTT. The chain combines TRBV21-1 with TRBJ2-3. TRBV21-1 is classified as a pseudogene. CDR3 length equals 17 residues.

Only a few counts were recorded for this clone. The chain is built from TRBV11-3 and TRBJ1-1; no reliable D call. Trimming removed 2 bases at V and 3 bases at J, with 13 bases between. This CDR3 is 15 amino acids long. Germline assignment: CDR1 SGHNT and CDR2 YENEEA. CDR3 sequence (DNA): TGTGCCAGCAGCTTATCGAGCTTGCGGGACACTGAAGCTTTCTTT. Its protein product is CASSLSSLRDTEAFF.

This clone was picked up a small number of times. The rearrangement links TRBV5-6 to TRBJ2-1, with TRBD2 matching 10 bases. Germline CDR1 reads SGHDT; CDR2 reads YYEEEE. The J segment lost 6 bases and the V segment lost 4 bases, leaving 10 bases of the junction unmatched. This CDR3 is built from 16 residues. This CDR3 is CASSADLAGVGNEQFF. As DNA, the CDR3 is TGTGCCAGCAGCGCCGACCTAGCGGGAGTCGGCAATGAGCAGTTCTTC.

This clone came up a few times. CDR3 in DNA: TGTGCCATGGGGACGGGTAACGTTGCGAACACCGGGGAGCTGTTTTTT. It specifies CAMGTGNVANTGELFF. The chain combines TRBV30 with TRBJ2-2; either TRBD1 or TRBD2 may supply D (5 bases each). The germline CDR1 and CDR2 sequences are GTSNPN and SVGIG (reference sequence). V gave up 8 bases and J gave up 0 bases, with 19 bases separating them. The CDR3 is 16 amino acids.

The chain has TRBV6-5 and TRBJ1-1; tentatively, D is TRBD1 (5 bases). Trimming left V 3 bases short and J 5 bases short, with 10 bases between. The CDR3 runs 13 residues. Germline V gives CDR1 MNHEY, CDR2 SVGAGI. The CDR3: CASSYRRETEAFF. The CDR3 coding sequence is TGTGCCAGCAGTTATCGCAGGGAGACTGAAGCTTTCTTT.

V and J are TRBV6-5 and TRBJ2-7, with D unresolved. Per the germline V gene, CDR1 is MNHEY and CDR2 is SVGAGI. The CDR3 is made up of 13 amino acids. Trimming removed 6 bases at V and 3 bases at J, with 12 bases between. CDR3 residues: CASSSSVGYEQYF. The CDR3 DNA reads TGTGCCAGCAGCTCATCCGTCGGCTACGAGCAGTACTTC.

The chain carries TRBV6-5 and TRBJ2-7; D uncertain. V was pared by 6 bases and J by 4 bases, with 10 bases between. The CDR3 has 12 residues. The germline gives CDR1 MNHEY, CDR2 SVGAGI. In nucleotides, the CDR3 is TGTGCCAGCAGCCGTCACGGGTACGAGCAGTACTTC. This encodes CASSRHGYEQYF.

This clone came up many times. The V and J genes are TRBV5-1 and TRBJ2-1; TRBD2 might be the D (5 bases). Trimming took off 7 bases at V and 0 bases at J, with 14 bases between the two ends. The CDR3 length is 15 residues. Looked up from germline, CDR1 is SGHRS and CDR2 is YFSETQ. The CDR3 spells CASSRAPSSYNEQFF. DNA of the CDR3: TGCGCCAGCTCGCGGGCCCCGAGCTCCTACAATGAGCAGTTCTTC.

The V call is TRBV28, the J call TRBJ1-5, with D possibly being TRBD1 (5 bases). V was pared by 6 bases and J by 7 bases, with 16 bases between. Germline CDR1 reads MDHEN; CDR2 reads SYDVKM. The CDR3 totals 14 residues. The CDR3 DNA follows: TGTGCCAGCAGAAACAGGAACATTAGCCAGCCCCAGCATTTT. Its translation: CASRNRNISQPQHF.

This clone was counted only a few times. The gene calls are TRBV6-5 and TRBJ1-2, with D perhaps TRBD1 (6 bases). Germline V gives CDR1 MNHEY, CDR2 SVGAGI. V was cut by 10 bases and J by 8 bases, with 20 bases left in between. This CDR3 is built from 13 residues. The CDR3 loop reads CATNLGNRDGYTF. Here the CDR3 DNA reads TGTGCCACAAACCTAGGAAACAGGGACGGCTACACCTTC.

On this clone itself: One end of the junction varies from germline; a read error may be responsible. J is TRBJ2-5 and V is TRBV4-3; 7 bases align to TRBD1. The J call may be faulty, since TRBJ2-7 better matches the DNA end. CDR1 and CDR2 from the germline V gene are LGHNA and YSLEER. The CDR3 sequence is 15 residues long. This CDR3 is CVSSQRTGMNYEQYF. The CDR3 region has the DNA TGCGTCAGCAGCCAAAGGACAGGCATGAACTACGAGCAGTACTTC.